These T cell receptor beta chains were read from a single sample in a study of T-cell reconstitution after alpha-beta-depleted transplantation in children. Via MiXCR, TCRdb re-called the PCR reads, giving one row per CDR3 protein. The sample includes 800,000 to 1,000,000 distinct CDR3 sequences, roughly 29% of them seen just once. The input for sequencing was PBMCs, mostly from graft donor cells, taken 360 days after TCRalphabeta/CD19-depleted stem cell transplant. These receptors originate from a boy in the first two years of life who had a stem cell transplant for SCID, so the T cells may come from the graft donor. Each CDR3 is given with its conserved first and last residue. The order of the fields is J gene, D gene, clone size, V gene, CDR3 DNA, CDR3 protein. The D gene is left open where the match is weak. The size entry is marked missing in some rows and otherwise reads once, few, many or a size class.

TRBJ2-3,TRBD1,few,TRBV12-3/TRBV12-4,TGTGCCAGCAGCAAAGACAGGGCCAGCGCAGATACGCAGTATTTT,CASSKDRASADTQYF
TRBJ1-4,NA,NA,TRBV20-1,TGCAGTGCCCCCCTCCGGGCAACTAATGAAAAACTGTTTTTT,CSAPLRATNEKLFF
TRBJ2-1,TRBD1,NA,TRBV7-9,TGTGCCAGCAGCTGGACAGGTGGGAAATACAATGAGCAGTTCTTC,CASSWTGGKYNEQFF
TRBJ1-5,NA,few,TRBV12-3/TRBV12-4,TGTGCCAGCACCAGGGATGGCAATCAGCCCCAGCATTTT,CASTRDGNQPQHF
TRBJ1-1,NA,NA,TRBV6-6,TGTGCCAGCAGTTGGGACTTGAACACTGAAGCTTTCTTT,CASSWDLNTEAFF
TRBJ2-1,NA,NA,TRBV6-2/TRBV6-3,TGTGCCAGCAGTTCTAGATTTAATGAGCAGTTCTTC,CASSSRFNEQFF
TRBJ2-3,TRBD2,few,TRBV7-2,TGTGCCAGCAGCTCGCGGGGAGCGGGGATAAGCACAGATACGCAGTATTTT,CASSSRGAGISTDTQYF
TRBJ2-7,NA,NA,TRBV10-3,TGTGCCATCAGTGAGGGGTATACCTACGAGCAGTACTTC,CAISEGYTYEQYF
TRBJ2-2,NA,NA,TRBV7-2,TGTGCCAGCAGCTTAGCCGGGTACGCCGGGGAGCTGTTTTTT,CASSLAGYAGELFF
TRBJ2-3,TRBD1,few,TRBV12-3/TRBV12-4,TGTGCCAGCAGTTCGGGGGACAGGCCCTACACAGATACGCAGTATTTT,CASSSGDRPYTDTQYF
TRBJ2-1,NA,NA,TRBV5-1,TGCGCCAGCAGCTCCCTCGCTGGGGTGACCTACAATGAGCAGTTCTTC,CASSSLAGVTYNEQFF
TRBJ2-7,TRBD2,NA,TRBV12-3/TRBV12-4,TGTGCCAGCTCCCCCATTAGCGGGGGGTCCTACGAGCAGTACTTC,CASSPISGGSYEQYF
TRBJ2-7,NA,NA,TRBV15,TGTGCCACCAGCAGAGATTCGGGGGCGGGCTACGAGCAGTACTTC,CATSRDSGAGYEQYF
TRBJ2-3,NA,NA,TRBV25-1,TGTGCCAGCAGTGATGGAGTGGGGGCCCTAATTAGCACAGATACGCAGTATTTT,CASSDGVGALISTDTQYF
TRBJ1-1,NA,NA,TRBV6-5,TGTGCCAGCAGTTACCGACGGGGAACGCTGAACACTGAAGCTTTCTTT,CASSYRRGTLNTEAFF
TRBJ2-5,NA,few,TRBV29-1,TGCAGCGTTGGGCTAGCGGAGACCCAGTACTTC,CSVGLAETQYF
TRBJ2-1,NA,many,TRBV5-6,TGTGCCAGCAGCTTTCAGGGGGGGCACAATGAGCAGTTCTTC,CASSFQGGHNEQFF
TRBJ2-7,NA,NA,TRBV20-1,TGCAGTGCCGCCGGACAGACCCCCTACGAGCAGTACTTC,CSAAGQTPYEQYF
TRBJ1-2,NA,NA,TRBV12-3/TRBV12-4,TGTGCCAGCAGTCCTATGACAGATTTCTATGGCTACACCTTC,CASSPMTDFYGYTF
TRBJ1-1,NA,NA,TRBV7-2,TGTGCCAGCAGTTCCGACAGGCTGACTGAAGCTTTCTTT,CASSSDRLTEAFF
TRBJ2-5,NA,few,TRBV5-5,TGTGCCAGCAGCTTGCTCCTTCCCCGAGGGTACCAAGAGACCCAGTACTTC,CASSLLLPRGYQETQYF
TRBJ1-1,NA,NA,TRBV20-1,TGCAGTGCTAGAGATTCCACTGAAGCTTTCTTT,CSARDSTEAFF
TRBJ2-7,NA,NA,TRBV4-1,TGCGCCAGCAGCCCAATCGAAGACCCCCACACAGGTCTCATCTCCTACGAGCAGTACTTC,CASSPIEDPHTGLISYEQYF
TRBJ2-1,TRBD2,NA,TRBV28,TGTGCCAGCAGCACACTAGCGAAGGGCTCCTACAATGAGCAGTTCTTC,CASSTLAKGSYNEQFF
TRBJ2-3,NA,NA,TRBV4-1,TGCGCCAGCAGCCAGTCGGGGGTCCCAGATACGCAGTATTTT,CASSQSGVPDTQYF
TRBJ2-1,NA,NA,TRBV7-7,TGTGCCAGCAGCCTAGGGCCTGAAGGGGGGCAGTTCTTC,CASSLGPEGGQFF
TRBJ2-1,TRBD2,NA,TRBV7-9,TGTGCCAGCAGCTTAGAGAGGACTAGCGGGGACGAGCAGTTCTTC,CASSLERTSGDEQFF
TRBJ2-2,NA,NA,TRBV7-3,TGTGCCAGCAGCTCCCGGGGTGGGGCGGCCGGGGAGCTGTTTTTT,CASSSRGGAAGELFF
TRBJ2-5,NA,once,TRBV4-1,TGCGCCAGCAGCCGGACTTACTTCACCTGGTACCAAGAGACCCAGTACTTC,CASSRTYFTWYQETQYF
TRBJ2-7,TRBD1,NA,TRBV2,TGTGCCAGCAGCGCCGGACAGGGTCCGGGCGAGCAGTACTTC,CASSAGQGPGEQYF
TRBJ2-5,NA,NA,TRBV4-2,TGTGCCAGCAGCCAACTGGGGGGCAGGACCCAGTACTTC,CASSQLGGRTQYF
TRBJ1-5,NA,few,TRBV7-8,TGTGCCAGCAGCCCGTGGGGGAACAATCAGCCCCAGCATTTT,CASSPWGNNQPQHF
TRBJ1-1,NA,many,TRBV5-1,TGCGCCAGCAGCCCCCGCGTAGGGGCTGAAGCTTTCTTT,CASSPRVGAEAFF
TRBJ2-3,NA,NA,TRBV7-2,TGTGCCACATCCAGGACTCGGTGTCCAGATACGCAGTATTTT,CATSRTRCPDTQYF
TRBJ2-1,TRBD1,few,TRBV27,TGTGCCAGCAGTTCAGGACAGGGTGTGCTACTACTCGATGAGCAGTTCTTC,CASSSGQGVLLLDEQFF
TRBJ2-1,TRBD2,few,TRBV10-3,TGTGCCATCGGCCTAGCGGGGGGGCGGGACAATGAGCAGTTCTTC,CAIGLAGGRDNEQFF
TRBJ2-3,NA,few,TRBV9,TGTGCCAGCAGTGAGATTCACTTGGATACGCAGTATTTT,CASSEIHLDTQYF
TRBJ2-1,NA,NA,TRBV6-2/TRBV6-3,TGTGCCAGCAGTTACTCGATTCAGGGTTACAATGAGCAGTTCTTC,CASSYSIQGYNEQFF
TRBJ2-7,NA,NA,TRBV20-1,TGCAGTGCTAGAGGCCTGGGCAGGGGACCCTACGAGCAGTACTTC,CSARGLGRGPYEQYF